This record looks at one T cell receptor (beta chain) sequence and its context. Its specificity is unknown. This sample was taken from a study of OX40 agonist ivuxolimab in advanced cancers. Across the study: Ivuxolimab, an antibody that agonizes OX40 (CD134), was administered to the patients. Subjects had a mean age of roughly 57 years, with a range of roughly 20 to 79; about 83% were male. Study observations and caveats: Clonal expansion was seen in CD4+ and CD8+ blood T cells by week 6 at 0.1 to 3.0 mg/kg.

Profiling relied on immunoSEQ multiplex PCR, and the TCRdb table lists in-frame clones only, not all of them. The sample holds around 60,000 clones, 70% to 80% seen once. The sequenced sample was CD4+ or CD8+ T cells sorted from blood, obtained in a trial of the OX40 agonist ivuxolimab. This receptor was obtained from an adult with an advanced solid tumor such as melanoma, head and neck, liver or kidney cancer.

The CDR3 bases are TGTGCCAGTTCAGAGGGAAGTGGCTACACCTTC. Its protein is CASSEGSGYTF. The gene calls are TRBV6-5 and TRBJ1-2; D is unclear. This CDR3 has 11 residues. The V end lost 9 bases, the J end lost 7 bases, and 12 bases lay between the germline ends. The germline V gene has CDR1 MNHEY and CDR2 SVGAGI.